Below, one T cell receptor beta chain is given with its context. This clone came up once. This clone's antigen is unknown. No base quality values were provided; no much bigger clone lies one nucleotide off. CDR1 and CDR2 are drawn from the germline V gene: ENHRY, SYGVKD. CDR3 length: 15 amino acids, cysteine to phenylalanine. Solely the CDR3 DNA is kept, with 45 bases framed from the first base. V is pared back by 7 bases and J by 0 bases, with 14 bases lying between the germline termini. This sample stems from a study of CD8+ T cells in alopecia areata (dated by TCRdb to the late 2010s). About the study as a whole: Treated patients were enrolled in an open-label pilot trial of oral tofacitinib at 5 to 10 mg twice daily for moderate-to-severe alopecia areata. Patients received tofacitinib for 6 to 18 months and were then followed off drug for 6 months to check for delayed response and recurrence. In both human patients and the C3H/HeJ mouse model, the study applied high-throughput TCRbeta sequencing to look at T cell clonal expansion in alopecia areata. In humans, TCRbeta sequencing was performed on scalp tissue and on sorted CD4+ and CD8+ peripheral blood T cells from healthy controls and from patients with patchy or totalis/universalis alopecia areata. Tofacitinib-treated patients had biopsies at baseline and at 4 and 24 weeks of treatment, with a later scalp biopsy in several patients. Scalp clonality was compared across normal scalp (n=4), patchy alopecia areata scalp (n=8), and alopecia totalis/universalis scalp (n=8). RNA was obtained with the PAXgene miRNA kit for fixed scalp, the miRNeasy kit for PBMCs, and the RNeasy kit for mouse skin. TCRbeta CDR3 regions were amplified by immunoSEQ multiplex PCR with 35 Vbeta forward and 13 Jbeta reverse primers.

What the research found in general, with its limitations: Scalp TCR repertoire analysis is complicated because resident alphabeta T cells in normal human skin are also sequenced, whereas mouse skin is dominated by gammadelta T cells. Higher clonality and more expanded CD8+ clones were observed in lesional scalp than in normal scalp, particularly in alopecia totalis/universalis, a finding suggestive of antigenic drive. Shared TCR sequences between patients were less evident than in mice, which may be partly attributable to HLA diversity in the patient population.

Library generation was performed with the immunoSEQ multiplex PCR assay. RNA was extracted from all samples and reverse transcribed into cDNA, which served as template for TCR sequencing. First-strand cDNA was synthesized with SuperScript III using a 2:1 mix of oligo-dT and random hexamers. A synthetic immune receptor repertoire was used to gauge amplification bias, and whatever bias remained was removed computationally. The paper's processing steps were these. After raw reads were preprocessed to remove errors, the CDR3 was defined following IMGT conventions as running from the conserved cysteine to phenylalanine. Clonality was computed as 1 minus the Shannon entropy, with the entropy normalized by log2 of the number of productive unique TCRs. Whether scalp clones were CD4 or CD8 was inferred by matching scalp TCRbeta sequences against CD4 and CD8 repertoires sorted from blood. In its TCRdb copy, this immuneACCESS table keeps in-frame sequences only and misses some clones. Where compared with another copy, unresolved V genes explain less than half of these, and the others have no known cause. V and J calls and clone size come straight from that table; D and trimming were deduced from the DNA. Recorded for this sample are 110,000 to 150,000 clones; 51% of them occurred a single time. The ten largest clones capture roughly 0.99% of the sample.

Taken with the paper, the label for time point translates to: baseline before oral tofacitinib. Lesional scalp punch biopsies and peripheral blood were obtained from alopecia areata patients. PBMCs were isolated by density centrifugation and stained for CD3, CD4 and CD8, after which CD4+ and CD8+ T cells were sorted on a FACSAria. The chain is encoded by TRBV10-3 joined to TRBJ2-3; TRBD1 might be the D gene, on 5 matching bases. The sequence derives from a human donor with alopecia areata. The sample here was CD4+ T cells sorted from blood, taken at week 0. The CDR3 protein is CAIKGQDTSTDTQYF. The bases read TGTGCCATCAAAGGTCAGGACACCAGCACAGATACGCAGTATTTT.